The source of this TCR beta chain is a study of shared clonotypes between healthy human individuals. General observations from the study: Clonotypes that were shared across a handful of donors made up around 5% of naive CD4 clonotypes. Only blood was sampled, and tissue TCR repertoires likely differ from blood ones. Sorted-subset sequencing, rarefaction showed, was incomplete despite large depth. The authors expected sequencing depth to affect clonotype sharing among donors.

Terminally differentiated effector memory CD45RA+ cells were left out of the naive CD8 fraction, which was CD45RO-negative and positively selected for CCR7. Sequenced by immunoSEQ multiplex PCR; TCRdb stores in-frame clones only, minus some. The sample lists about 800,000 clones; about 96% were seen once. Comment on this clone: Its antigen is still unknown. Other nucleotide sequences in the sample specify the same CDR3.

The J segment lost 2 bases and the V segment lost 4 bases, leaving 5 bases of the junction unmatched. CDR3 size: 15 residues. Per the germline V gene, CDR1 is SEHNR and CDR2 is FQNEAQ (reference sequence). This TCR was recovered from a man aged 30 to 45 in good health. The source material was naive CD8+ T cells sorted from blood. The chain uses TRBV7-9 and TRBJ2-3; 8 nucleotides match TRBD1. CDR3: CASSSPGQDTDTQYF. CDR3 nucleotides: TGTGCCAGCAGCTCACCGGGACAGGACACAGATACGCAGTATTTT.